This TCR beta chain was observed in a study of vaccination and CD4 T cells after COVID-19. The overall study: Every participant was given two doses of BNT162b2 or mRNA-1273 vaccine.

Treatment specified: roughly 10-day PBMC culture with coronavirus spike peptide pools or control peptides (ViraFEST assay). Gathered ahead of the COVID-19 pandemic (2011-2018) were the CD4+ T cells of the unexposed donor. The CDR3 length is 15 residues. V was cut by 0 bases and J by 7 bases, with 10 bases left in between. Germline CDR1 is LNHNV and CDR2 is YYDKDF (reference sequence). Cultured CD4+ T-cell DNA underwent Oncomine TCR Beta short-read sequencing. TCRdb reprocessed the PCR reads with MiXCR, giving one entry per CDR3 protein. Here the sample spans approximately 7,700 distinct CDR3 sequences, roughly 59% being singletons. This clonotype was seen a handful of times. Its antigen is undetermined.

The source is a human donor in good health. The specimen was CD4+ T cells from blood, cultured in vitro. V is TRBV15 and J is TRBJ1-6; D is ambiguous. The CDR3 is CATSRDRTGNSPLHF. CDR3 bases: TGTGCCACCAGCAGAGACCGGACGGGGAATTCACCCCTCCACTTT.